This is a list of T cell receptor beta chains from one sample in a study of cytomegalovirus exposure and HLA in healthy donors. Sequencing was performed with immunoSEQ multiplex PCR; in TCRdb, only in-frame clones are kept and a portion is missing. The data contain 35,000 to 55,000 clones, around 60% of them singletons. The sequenced sample consisted of PBMCs. All receptors derive from a man aged 60 to 75 in good health and CMV-seropositive. CDR3s include the opening cysteine and the closing phenylalanine or tryptophan. Fields, in order: CDR3 protein, CDR3 DNA, J gene, D gene, clone size, V gene. A D gene is named only where the DNA matches it firmly. A row's size may be missing; if present it is once, few, many or a size class.

cdr3_aa: CASSASGRHYEQYF; cdr3_nt: TGTGCCAGCAGTGCTAGCGGGAGACACTACGAGCAGTACTTC; j_call: TRBJ2-7; d_call: TRBD2; clone_size: few; v_call: TRBV6-1
cdr3_aa: CASSQDLAGGPGELFF; cdr3_nt: TGTGCCAGCAGCCAAGATCTAGCGGGAGGGCCCGGGGAGCTGTTTTTT; j_call: TRBJ2-2; d_call: TRBD2; clone_size: NA; v_call: TRBV4-2
cdr3_aa: CASSEGGRRDEQYF; cdr3_nt: TGCGCCAGCAGTGAAGGGGGACGCAGGGACGAGCAGTACTTC; j_call: TRBJ2-7; d_call: NA; clone_size: NA; v_call: TRBV10-1
cdr3_aa: CASSRLRESTEAFF; cdr3_nt: TGTGCCAGCAGCAGGCTGAGGGAAAGCACTGAAGCTTTCTTT; j_call: TRBJ1-1; d_call: NA; clone_size: NA; v_call: TRBV28
cdr3_aa: CASSWTSGSRSSTDTQYF; cdr3_nt: TGCGCCAGCAGCTGGACTAGCGGGAGTAGGAGCTCCACAGATACGCAGTATTTT; j_call: TRBJ2-3; d_call: TRBD2; clone_size: few; v_call: TRBV5-1
cdr3_aa: CASSYSSLDTQYF; cdr3_nt: TGTGCCAGCAGTTACTCGAGTCTTGATACGCAGTATTTT; j_call: TRBJ2-3; d_call: NA; clone_size: NA; v_call: TRBV6-6
cdr3_aa: CASSLSRREGGELFF; cdr3_nt: TGTGCCAGCAGCTTGTCCAGACGGGAGGGCGGGGAGCTGTTTTTT; j_call: TRBJ2-2; d_call: TRBD2; clone_size: NA; v_call: TRBV5-4
cdr3_aa: CASSLRTGEAFF; cdr3_nt: TGTGCCAGCTCACTACGGACAGGAGAAGCTTTCTTT; j_call: TRBJ1-1; d_call: TRBD1; clone_size: NA; v_call: TRBV18
cdr3_aa: CASSPGQKMNTEAFF; cdr3_nt: TGTGCCAGCAGCCCCGGACAGAAAATGAACACTGAAGCTTTCTTT; j_call: TRBJ1-1; d_call: NA; clone_size: NA; v_call: TRBV11-2
cdr3_aa: CAWSDTPGQVLYEQYF; cdr3_nt: TGTGCCTGGAGTGACACGCCTGGACAGGTACTCTACGAGCAGTACTTC; j_call: TRBJ2-7; d_call: TRBD1; clone_size: NA; v_call: TRBV30
cdr3_aa: CASSLPWDRTQETQYF; cdr3_nt: TGTGCCAGCAGCTTACCTTGGGACAGGACGCAAGAGACCCAGTACTTC; j_call: TRBJ2-5; d_call: TRBD1; clone_size: NA; v_call: TRBV11-2
cdr3_aa: CASSIVGVTGAFF; cdr3_nt: TGTGCCAGTAGTATAGTTGGAGTCACTGGAGCTTTCTTT; j_call: TRBJ1-1; d_call: NA; clone_size: NA; v_call: TRBV19
cdr3_aa: CASSRDLNTGELFF; cdr3_nt: TGTGCCAGCAGCCGGGACTTGAACACCGGGGAGCTGTTTTTT; j_call: TRBJ2-2; d_call: NA; clone_size: NA; v_call: TRBV7-8
cdr3_aa: CASSLMGTGPYGNTIYF; cdr3_nt: TGTGCCAGCAGCTTAATGGGGACAGGGCCCTATGGAAACACCATATATTTT; j_call: TRBJ1-3; d_call: TRBD1; clone_size: NA; v_call: TRBV7-9
cdr3_aa: CASSRFPGHYNEQFF; cdr3_nt: TGCGCCAGCAGCCGTTTCCCGGGACACTACAATGAGCAGTTCTTC; j_call: TRBJ2-1; d_call: NA; clone_size: NA; v_call: TRBV4-1
cdr3_aa: CASSIRETQYF; cdr3_nt: TGCGCCAGCAGCATCCGGGAGACCCAGTACTTC; j_call: TRBJ2-5; d_call: NA; clone_size: NA; v_call: TRBV5-1
cdr3_aa: CASSPEGGYNEQFF; cdr3_nt: TGTGCCAGCTCACCTGAGGGGGGGTACAATGAGCAGTTCTTC; j_call: TRBJ2-1; d_call: NA; clone_size: NA; v_call: TRBV18
cdr3_aa: CASSRTGGSGNTIYF; cdr3_nt: TGTGCCAGCAGCCGTACAGGGGGCTCTGGAAACACCATATACTTT; j_call: TRBJ1-3; d_call: TRBD1; clone_size: NA; v_call: TRBV6-5
cdr3_aa: CATSRDRVEQYF; cdr3_nt: TGTGCCACCAGCAGAGATCGGGTAGAGCAGTACTTC; j_call: TRBJ2-7; d_call: NA; clone_size: NA; v_call: TRBV15
cdr3_aa: CASSLKDISPLHF; cdr3_nt: TGTGCCAGCAGCTTAAAGGACATCTCACCCCTCCACTTT; j_call: TRBJ1-6; d_call: NA; clone_size: NA; v_call: TRBV7-9
cdr3_aa: CASGPAGRADTQYF; cdr3_nt: TGCGCCAGTGGCCCGGCGGGGAGGGCAGATACGCAGTATTTT; j_call: TRBJ2-3; d_call: TRBD2; clone_size: NA; v_call: TRBV4-3
cdr3_aa: CASSDSGLLNTEAFF; cdr3_nt: TGTGCCAGCAGTGATTCCGGTTTACTGAACACTGAAGCTTTCTTT; j_call: TRBJ1-1; d_call: NA; clone_size: few; v_call: TRBV2
cdr3_aa: CASSGGAGDNSPLHF; cdr3_nt: TGTGCCAGCAGCGGAGGCGCAGGGGATAATTCACCCCTCCACTTT; j_call: TRBJ1-6; d_call: NA; clone_size: NA; v_call: TRBV7-2
cdr3_aa: CSADVGSGYYYGYTF; cdr3_nt: TGTTCCGCCGACGTGGGGTCGGGGTACTACTATGGCTACACCTTC; j_call: TRBJ1-2; d_call: NA; clone_size: NA; v_call: TRBV7-9
cdr3_aa: CASSEIPGVGYNEQFF; cdr3_nt: TGTGCCAGCAGTGAAATCCCCGGGGTGGGCTACAATGAGCAGTTCTTC; j_call: TRBJ2-1; d_call: NA; clone_size: NA; v_call: TRBV6-1
cdr3_aa: CASSPTQETQYF; cdr3_nt: TGTGCCAGCAGCCCCACACAAGAGACCCAGTACTTC; j_call: TRBJ2-5; d_call: NA; clone_size: NA; v_call: TRBV7-2
cdr3_aa: CASSAETASYNEQFF; cdr3_nt: TGTGCCAGTAGTGCGGAGACAGCCTCCTACAATGAGCAGTTCTTC; j_call: TRBJ2-1; d_call: NA; clone_size: NA; v_call: TRBV19
cdr3_aa: CASSSTGLFGTDTQYF; cdr3_nt: TGTGCCAGCAGCTCAACAGGGTTGTTTGGCACAGATACGCAGTATTTT; j_call: TRBJ2-3; d_call: NA; clone_size: NA; v_call: TRBV7-9
cdr3_aa: CASRSEHDSNQPQHF; cdr3_nt: TGTGCCAGCAGGTCGGAGCACGATAGCAATCAGCCCCAGCATTTT; j_call: TRBJ1-5; d_call: NA; clone_size: NA; v_call: TRBV2
cdr3_aa: CASSNIRDRGSPNYGYTF; cdr3_nt: TGTGCCAGCAGTAATATCCGGGACAGGGGTTCCCCTAACTATGGCTACACCTTC; j_call: TRBJ1-2; d_call: TRBD1; clone_size: NA; v_call: TRBV2
cdr3_aa: CASTWTGATDTQYF; cdr3_nt: TGTGCCAGCACCTGGACAGGGGCCACAGATACGCAGTATTTT; j_call: TRBJ2-3; d_call: TRBD1; clone_size: NA; v_call: TRBV28